This TCR beta chain was sequenced during a study of blood T cell repertoires in COVID-19. Study context: Acute and convalescent COVID-19 samples came from the United States, Italy and Spain. In each case, the material was cDNA or gDNA derived from T cells, B-cell-depleted T cells, or PBMCs.

Participants spanned ages about 18 to 95 years and resided in 20 to 30 US areas. Assignment of participants to cohorts was predicated upon participant-reported clinical history. The protocol was immunoSEQ multiplex PCR, while the TCRdb copy is restricted to in-frame clones and leaves out a portion. The sample shows roughly 420,000 clones, around 89% of them seen only once. The TCR originated in a woman younger than 45 with acute COVID-19. The sample consisted of PBMCs or T cells enriched from blood (not recorded which).

For the CDR3, the DNA is TGTGCTAGTTGGAGCGTTAGCTCCTACGAGCAGTACTTC. This gives the protein CASWSVSSYEQYF. This chain joins TRBV12-5 and TRBJ2-7; no clear D. CDR1 is LGHNT, CDR2 FRNRAP, per germline. The CDR3 length is 13 residues. The ends were cut back, 8 bases at V and 0 bases at J, with 11 bases in the middle.